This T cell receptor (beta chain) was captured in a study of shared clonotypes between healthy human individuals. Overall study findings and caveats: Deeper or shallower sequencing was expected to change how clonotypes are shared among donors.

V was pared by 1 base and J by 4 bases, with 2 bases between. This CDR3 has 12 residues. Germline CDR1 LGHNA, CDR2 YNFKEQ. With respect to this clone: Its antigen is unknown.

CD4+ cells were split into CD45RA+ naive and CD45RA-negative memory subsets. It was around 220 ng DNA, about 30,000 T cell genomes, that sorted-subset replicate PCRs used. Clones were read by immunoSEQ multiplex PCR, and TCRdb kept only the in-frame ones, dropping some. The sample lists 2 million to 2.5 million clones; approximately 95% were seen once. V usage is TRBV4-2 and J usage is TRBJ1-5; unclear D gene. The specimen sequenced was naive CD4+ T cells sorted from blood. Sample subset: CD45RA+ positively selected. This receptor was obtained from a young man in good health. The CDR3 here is CASSQANQPQHF. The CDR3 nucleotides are TGTGCCAGCAGCCAAGCGAATCAGCCCCAGCATTTT.